Given below is one T cell receptor beta chain in context. The data are from a study of T cell changes during pregnancy in multiple sclerosis. Germline V lookup: CDR1 SGHTA, CDR2 FQGNSA. J gave up 6 bases and V 2 bases, and 6 bases lay outside the gene matches. This CDR3 has 15 residues. Profiling relied on immunoSEQ multiplex PCR, and the TCRdb table lists in-frame clones only, not all of them. The data contain under 95,000 clones, about nine tenths of them seen just once; the ten biggest clones take up 1.5% to 2%. The specimen was peripheral blood, collected after pregnancy. This clonotype was obtained from a female donor in good health, enrolled as a control in a pregnancy study. The V gene is TRBV7-2, the J gene TRBJ2-7; 11 bases align to TRBD1. The CDR3 is CASSLLGQGASEQYF. The DNA of the CDR3 is TGTGCCAGCAGCTTACTAGGACAGGGGGCATCCGAGCAGTACTTC.